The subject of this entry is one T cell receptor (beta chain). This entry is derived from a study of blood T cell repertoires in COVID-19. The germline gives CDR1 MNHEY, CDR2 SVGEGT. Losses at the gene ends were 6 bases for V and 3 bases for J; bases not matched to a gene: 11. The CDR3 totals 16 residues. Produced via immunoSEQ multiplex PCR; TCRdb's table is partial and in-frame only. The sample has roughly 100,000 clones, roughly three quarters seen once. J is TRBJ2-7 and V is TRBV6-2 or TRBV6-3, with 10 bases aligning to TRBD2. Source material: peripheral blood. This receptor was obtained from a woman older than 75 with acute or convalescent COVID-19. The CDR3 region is CASSSRSGRKNYEQYF. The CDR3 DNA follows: TGTGCCAGCAGCTCCCGTAGCGGGAGGAAGAACTACGAGCAGTACTTC.